These 2 T cell receptor beta chains were sequenced from one sample in a study of T-cell memory formation after mild COVID-19 listed by TCRdb under 2021. Library prep was done by 5' RACE. Sequencing was performed on an Illumina NovaSeq 6000. TCRdb's own reprocessing of the public reads used fastp at Q25 and MiXCR and kept productive beta chains. Rows with a matching CDR3 protein are joined into one entry that keeps the most common DNA and genes. Present in this sample are 200,000 to 300,000 distinct CDR3 sequences, 16% of which were seen just once. Of the sample, around 21% is held by the ten largest clones. The sample consisted of PBMCs or a T cell subset sorted from them (not recorded which). The source of these receptors is a man aged 18 to 29 who had mild COVID-19 (a few samples of this study predate the infection). The sample titles of this study are shuffled in the database, so cell type and time point are left out; the donor was told from shared clones.

The chain links TRBV5-5 to TRBJ1-3; maybe TRBD1 (5 bases). The V gene's germline CDR1 is SGHKS and CDR2 YYEKEE (reference sequence). V was trimmed by 2 bases and J by 4 bases, leaving 16 bases between them. The CDR3 has 16 residues. The CDR3 sequence: CASSLTRAFIGNTIYF. For the CDR3, the DNA is TGTGCCAGCAGCTTAACCAGGGCATTTATCGGAAACACCATATATTTT.

The chain carries TRBV12-3 or TRBV12-4 and TRBJ1-5; D gene uncertain. The V end was cut by 2 bases, the J end by 7 bases, with 6 bases between. The CDR3 is 12 residues long. The CDR3 is CASSLSTQPQHF. CDR3 DNA: TGTGCCAGCAGTTTATCTACCCAGCCCCAGCATTTT.